This TCR beta chain stems from a study of blood T cell repertoires in COVID-19. Background on the study: Material from acute and convalescent COVID-19 was sourced from the United States, Italy and Spain. From T cells, B-cell-depleted T cells, or PBMCs came the material, which was cDNA or gDNA.

The CDR3 has 13 residues. Germline CDR1 reads SGHVS; CDR2 reads FQNEAQ. V was pared by 5 bases and J by 6 bases, with 14 bases between. As originally analysed: Reference gene primer amplification gave nucleated cell count estimates. The table came from immunoSEQ multiplex PCR; TCRdb's copy has only in-frame clones and leaves some out. The V and J calls and clone size come from that table; D and trimming were worked out from the DNA. Found here are about 63,000 clones, roughly 89% of them singletons; the top ten hold roughly 18%. The TCR originated in a woman aged 80 or older with acute or convalescent COVID-19. Sequenced material: peripheral blood. This rearrangement joins TRBV7-8 to TRBJ2-7; D might be TRBD2 (5 bases). The CDR3 nucleotides read TGTGCCAGCAGCCCGTGGGTGGGGAGCGAGCAGTACTTC. Its translation is CASSPWVGSEQYF. The whole variable domain, filled in from reference TRBV7-8 and TRBJ2-7, reads GAGVSQSPRYKVAKRGQDVALRCDPISGHVSLFWYQQALGQGPEFLTYFQNEAQLDKSGLPSDRFFAERPEGSVSTLKIQRTQQEDSAVYLCASSPWVGSEQYFGPGTRLTVT.